Given below is one T cell receptor beta chain in context. Its target is unknown. Profiled with immunoSEQ multiplex PCR; TCRdb holds only in-frame clones, not every one. The data contain around 45,000 clones, roughly 88% of them singletons. The V gene's germline CDR1 is SGHNT and CDR2 YYREEE (reference sequence). The CDR3 is 15 residues long. Trimming took 1 base from V and 4 from J, leaving 14 bases between them. The sample belongs to a study of T cell responses to AZD1222 COVID-19 vaccine. Study-wide points: When two AZD1222 doses had been given, Spike-specific TCR breadth and depth rose.

The chain has TRBV5-4 and TRBJ1-1, with D possibly matching TRBD1 (5 bases). This clonotype was sampled from an adult who received the AZD1222 COVID-19 vaccine. The sample in question was peripheral blood, obtained 28 days after the second AZD1222 dose. The CDR3 loop reads CASSLLARQRTEAFF. The CDR3 DNA follows: TGTGCCAGCAGCTTGCTTGCCCGACAGCGCACTGAAGCTTTCTTT.